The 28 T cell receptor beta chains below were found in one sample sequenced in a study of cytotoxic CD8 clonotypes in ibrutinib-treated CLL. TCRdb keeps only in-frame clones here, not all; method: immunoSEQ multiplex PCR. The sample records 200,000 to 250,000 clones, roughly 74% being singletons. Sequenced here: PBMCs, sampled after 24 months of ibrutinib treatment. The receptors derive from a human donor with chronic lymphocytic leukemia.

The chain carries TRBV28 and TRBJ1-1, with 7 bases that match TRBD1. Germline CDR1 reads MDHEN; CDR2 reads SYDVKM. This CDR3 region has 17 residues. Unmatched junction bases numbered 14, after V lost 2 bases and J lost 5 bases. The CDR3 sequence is CASSLTRDSYSQTEAFF. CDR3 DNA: TGTGCCAGCAGTTTAACCCGGGACAGCTATAGTCAGACTGAAGCTTTCTTT.

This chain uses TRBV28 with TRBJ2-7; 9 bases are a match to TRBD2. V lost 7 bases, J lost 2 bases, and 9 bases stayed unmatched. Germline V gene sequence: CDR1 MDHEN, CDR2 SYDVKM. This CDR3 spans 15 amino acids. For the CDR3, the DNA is TGTGCCAGCATATCCCCGGCGGGAGGGCCCTACGAGCAGTACTTC. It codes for CASISPAGGPYEQYF.

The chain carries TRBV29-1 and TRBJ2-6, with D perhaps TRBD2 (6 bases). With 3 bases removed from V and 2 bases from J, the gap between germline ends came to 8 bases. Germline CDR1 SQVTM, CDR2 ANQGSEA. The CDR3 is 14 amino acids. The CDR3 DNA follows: TGCAGCGTTGAGGGGGGTACTGGGGCCAACGTCCTGACTTTC. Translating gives CSVEGGTGANVLTF.

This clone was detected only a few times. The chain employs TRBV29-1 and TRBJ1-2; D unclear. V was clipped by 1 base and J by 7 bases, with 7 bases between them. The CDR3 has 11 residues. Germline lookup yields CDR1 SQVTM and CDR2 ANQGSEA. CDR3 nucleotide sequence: TGCAGCGTTGAAGTAAGGCTTGGCTACACCTTC. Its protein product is CSVEVRLGYTF.

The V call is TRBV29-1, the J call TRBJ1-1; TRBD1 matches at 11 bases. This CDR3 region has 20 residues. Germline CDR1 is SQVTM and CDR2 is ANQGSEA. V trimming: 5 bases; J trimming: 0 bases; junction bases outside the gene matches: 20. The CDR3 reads CSVRFITVSGTGGLNTEAFF. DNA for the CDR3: TGCAGCGTTCGGTTTATAACGGTATCCGGGACAGGGGGTTTGAACACTGAAGCTTTCTTT.

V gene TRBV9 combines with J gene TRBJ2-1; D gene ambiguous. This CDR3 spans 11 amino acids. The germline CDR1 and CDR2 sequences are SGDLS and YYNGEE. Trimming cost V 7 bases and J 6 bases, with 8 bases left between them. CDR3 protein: CASGVVNEQFF. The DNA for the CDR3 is TGTGCCAGCGGGGTTGTCAATGAGCAGTTCTTC. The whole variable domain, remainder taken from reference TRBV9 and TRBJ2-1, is DSGVTQTPKHLITATGQRVTLRCSPRSGDLSVYWYQQSLDQGLQFLIQYYNGEERAKGNILERFSAQQFPDLHSELNLSSLELGDSALYFCASGVVNEQFFGPGTRLTVL.

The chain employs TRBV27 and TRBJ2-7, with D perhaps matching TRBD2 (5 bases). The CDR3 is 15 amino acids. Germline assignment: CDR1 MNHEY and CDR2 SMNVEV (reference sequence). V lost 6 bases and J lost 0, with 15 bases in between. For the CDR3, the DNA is TGTGCCAGCAGCCTCGGACTCTCTAGCTCCTACGAGCAGTACTTC. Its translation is CASSLGLSSSYEQYF.

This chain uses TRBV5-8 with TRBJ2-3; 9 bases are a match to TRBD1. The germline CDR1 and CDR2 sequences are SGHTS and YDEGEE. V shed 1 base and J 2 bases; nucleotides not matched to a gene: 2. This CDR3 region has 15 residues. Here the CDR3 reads CASSLYRGLTDTQYF. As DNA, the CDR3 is TGTGCCAGCAGCTTGTACAGGGGGCTCACAGATACGCAGTATTTT.

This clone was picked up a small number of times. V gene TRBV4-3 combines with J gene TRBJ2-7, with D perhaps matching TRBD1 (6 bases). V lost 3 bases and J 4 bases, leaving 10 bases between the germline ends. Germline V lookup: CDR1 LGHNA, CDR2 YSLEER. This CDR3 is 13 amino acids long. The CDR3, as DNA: TGCGCCAGCAGCCACCGACAGGCTTACGAGCAGTACTTC. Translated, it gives CASSHRQAYEQYF.

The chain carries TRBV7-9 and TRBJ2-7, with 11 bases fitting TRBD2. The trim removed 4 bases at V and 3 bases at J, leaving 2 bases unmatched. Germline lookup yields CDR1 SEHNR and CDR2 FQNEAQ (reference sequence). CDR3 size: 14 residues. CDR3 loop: CASSWGTSGYEQYF. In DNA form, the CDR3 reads TGTGCCAGCAGCTGGGGGACTAGCGGCTACGAGCAGTACTTC.

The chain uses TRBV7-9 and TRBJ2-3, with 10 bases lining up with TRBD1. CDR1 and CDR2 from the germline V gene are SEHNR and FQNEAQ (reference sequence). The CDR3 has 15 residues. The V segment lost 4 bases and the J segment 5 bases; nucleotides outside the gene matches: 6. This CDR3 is CASSSGQGVVDTQYF. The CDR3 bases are TGTGCCAGCAGCTCAGGACAGGGGGTTGTAGATACGCAGTATTTT.

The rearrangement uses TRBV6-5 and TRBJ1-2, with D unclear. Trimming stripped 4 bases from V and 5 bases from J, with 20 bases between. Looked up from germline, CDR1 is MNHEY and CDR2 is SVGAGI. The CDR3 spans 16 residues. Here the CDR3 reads CASSFPGAADLYGYTF. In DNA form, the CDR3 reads TGTGCCAGCAGTTTCCCCGGCGCGGCGGACCTATATGGCTACACCTTC.

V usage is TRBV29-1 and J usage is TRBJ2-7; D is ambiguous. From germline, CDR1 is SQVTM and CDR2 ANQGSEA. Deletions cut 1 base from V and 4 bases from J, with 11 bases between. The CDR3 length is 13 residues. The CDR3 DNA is TGCAGCGTTGAAGGAAGGAGTAGATACGAGCAGTACTTC. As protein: CSVEGRSRYEQYF.

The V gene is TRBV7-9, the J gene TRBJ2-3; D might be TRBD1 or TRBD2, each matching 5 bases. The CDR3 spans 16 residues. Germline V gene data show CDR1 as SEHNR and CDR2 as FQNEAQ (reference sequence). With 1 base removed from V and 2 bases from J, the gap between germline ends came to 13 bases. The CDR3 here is CASSLGRGKTTDTQYF. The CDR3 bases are TGTGCCAGCAGCTTAGGTCGGGGCAAGACCACAGATACGCAGTATTTT.

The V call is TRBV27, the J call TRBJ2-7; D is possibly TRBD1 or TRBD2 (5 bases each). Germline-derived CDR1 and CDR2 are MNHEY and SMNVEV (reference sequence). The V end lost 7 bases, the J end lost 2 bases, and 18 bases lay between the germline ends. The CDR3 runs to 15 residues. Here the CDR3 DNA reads TGTGCCAGCATTGAGGGGAATCCGATAGCCTACGAGCAGTACTTC. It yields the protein CASIEGNPIAYEQYF.

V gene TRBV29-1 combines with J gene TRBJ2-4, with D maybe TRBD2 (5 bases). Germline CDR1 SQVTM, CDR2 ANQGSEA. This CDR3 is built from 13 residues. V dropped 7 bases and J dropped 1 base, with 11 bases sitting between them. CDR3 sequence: CSASDLAKNIQYF. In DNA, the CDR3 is TGCAGCGCTTCGGACTTGGCCAAAAACATTCAGTACTTC. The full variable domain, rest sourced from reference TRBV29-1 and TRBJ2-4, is SAVISQKPSRDICQRGTSLTIQCQVDSQVTMMFWYRQQPGQSLTLIATANQGSEATYESGFVIDKFPISRPNLTFSTLTVSNMSPEDSSIYLCSASDLAKNIQYFGAGTRLSVL.

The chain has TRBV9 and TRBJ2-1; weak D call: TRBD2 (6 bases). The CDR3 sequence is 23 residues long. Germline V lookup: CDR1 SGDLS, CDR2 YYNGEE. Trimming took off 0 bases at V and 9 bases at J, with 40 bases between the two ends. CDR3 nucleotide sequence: TGTGCCAGCAGCGTAGATCGGGACCTACCTCACCGCTCCGCCACTTGGGGGGAAACTGAGCAGTTCTTC. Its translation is CASSVDRDLPHRSATWGETEQFF. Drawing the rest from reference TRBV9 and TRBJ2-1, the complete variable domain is DSGVTQTPKHLITATGQRVTLRCSPRSGDLSVYWYQQSLDQGLQFLIQYYNGEERAKGNILERFSAQQFPDLHSELNLSSLELGDSALYFCASSVDRDLPHRSATWGETEQFFGPGTRLTVL.

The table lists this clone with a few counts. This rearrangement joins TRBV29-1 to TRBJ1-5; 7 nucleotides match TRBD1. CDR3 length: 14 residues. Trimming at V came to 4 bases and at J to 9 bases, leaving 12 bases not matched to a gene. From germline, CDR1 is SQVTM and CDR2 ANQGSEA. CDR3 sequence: CSVGEQGSDSPQHF. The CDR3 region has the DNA TGCAGCGTTGGGGAACAGGGGTCCGATTCGCCCCAGCATTTT.

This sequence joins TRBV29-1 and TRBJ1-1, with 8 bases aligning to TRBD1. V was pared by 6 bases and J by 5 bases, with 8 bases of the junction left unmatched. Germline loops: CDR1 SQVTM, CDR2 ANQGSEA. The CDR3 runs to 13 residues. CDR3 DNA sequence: TGCAGCGTCCTCCAGGGGGCTTGGACTGAAGCTTTCTTT. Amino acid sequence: CSVLQGAWTEAFF. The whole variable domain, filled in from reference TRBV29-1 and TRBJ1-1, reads SAVISQKPSRDICQRGTSLTIQCQVDSQVTMMFWYRQQPGQSLTLIATANQGSEATYESGFVIDKFPISRPNLTFSTLTVSNMSPEDSSIYLCSVLQGAWTEAFFGQGTRLTVV.

CDR3 in amino acids: CASSLQDGYGYTF. The CDR3 DNA reads TGTGCCAGCAGTTTACAGGATGGCTATGGCTACACCTTC. This chain connects TRBV27 to TRBJ1-2, with D unresolved. CDR1 is MNHEY, CDR2 SMNVEV, per germline (reference sequence). The CDR3 is made up of 13 amino acids. V gave up 2 bases and J gave up 4 bases, with 8 bases separating them.

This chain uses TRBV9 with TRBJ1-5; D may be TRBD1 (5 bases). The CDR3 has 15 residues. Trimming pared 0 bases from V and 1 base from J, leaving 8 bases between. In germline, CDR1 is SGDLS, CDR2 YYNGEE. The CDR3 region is CASSVEGRSNQPQHF. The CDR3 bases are TGTGCCAGCAGCGTAGAGGGACGGAGCAATCAGCCCCAGCATTTT. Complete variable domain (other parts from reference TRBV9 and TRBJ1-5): DSGVTQTPKHLITATGQRVTLRCSPRSGDLSVYWYQQSLDQGLQFLIQYYNGEERAKGNILERFSAQQFPDLHSELNLSSLELGDSALYFCASSVEGRSNQPQHFGDGTRLSIL.

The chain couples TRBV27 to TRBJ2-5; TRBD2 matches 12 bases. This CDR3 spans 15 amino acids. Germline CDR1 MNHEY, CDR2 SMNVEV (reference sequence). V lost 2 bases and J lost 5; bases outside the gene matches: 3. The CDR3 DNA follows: TGTGCCAGCAGTTTAGGGCTAGCGGGAGGGGAGACCCAGTACTTC. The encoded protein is CASSLGLAGGETQYF.

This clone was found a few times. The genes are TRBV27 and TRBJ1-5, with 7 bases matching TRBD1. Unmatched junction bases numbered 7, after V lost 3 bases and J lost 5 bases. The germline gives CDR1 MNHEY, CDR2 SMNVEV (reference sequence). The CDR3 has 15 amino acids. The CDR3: CASSLTGKGHQPQHF. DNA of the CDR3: TGTGCCAGCAGTTTGACAGGGAAAGGTCATCAGCCCCAGCATTTT.

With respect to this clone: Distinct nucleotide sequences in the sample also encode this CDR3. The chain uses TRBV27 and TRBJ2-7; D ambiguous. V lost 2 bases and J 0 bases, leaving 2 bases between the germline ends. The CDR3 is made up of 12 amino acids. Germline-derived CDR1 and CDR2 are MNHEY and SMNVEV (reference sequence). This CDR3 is CASSLSSYEQYF. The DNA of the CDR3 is TGTGCCAGCAGTTTAAGCTCCTACGAGCAGTACTTC.

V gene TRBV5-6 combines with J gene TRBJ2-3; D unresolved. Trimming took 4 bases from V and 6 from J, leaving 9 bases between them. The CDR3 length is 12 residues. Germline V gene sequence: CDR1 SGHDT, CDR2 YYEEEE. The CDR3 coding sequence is TGTGCCAGCAGCCGGGTCCGCGATACGCAGTATTTT. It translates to CASSRVRDTQYF.

The CDR3 loop reads CASSLTGTGREQYF. The CDR3 coding sequence is TGTGCCAGCAGCTTAACCGGGACAGGGCGCGAGCAGTACTTC. This chain uses TRBV7-9 with TRBJ2-7; TRBD1 matches at 9 bases. Per the germline V gene, CDR1 is SEHNR and CDR2 is FQNEAQ (reference sequence). V lost 2 bases to trimming and J lost 6 bases; unmatched junction nucleotides: 5. This CDR3 comprises 14 residues.

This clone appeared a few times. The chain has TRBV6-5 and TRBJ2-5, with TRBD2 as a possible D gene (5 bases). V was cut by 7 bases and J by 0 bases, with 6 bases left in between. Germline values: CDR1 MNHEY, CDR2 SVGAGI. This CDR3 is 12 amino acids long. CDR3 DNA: TGTGCCAGCACGGGGTACCAAGAGACCCAGTACTTC. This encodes CASTGYQETQYF.

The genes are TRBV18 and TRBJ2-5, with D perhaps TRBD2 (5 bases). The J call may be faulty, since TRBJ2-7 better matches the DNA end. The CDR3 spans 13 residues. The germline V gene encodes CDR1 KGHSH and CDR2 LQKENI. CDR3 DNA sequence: TGTGCCAGCTCACCGGCCCGAGGGCTCGAGCAGTACTTC. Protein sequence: CASSPARGLEQYF.